One sample yielded the 21 T cell receptor beta chains listed below, sequenced in a study of OX40 agonist ivuxolimab in advanced cancers. TCRdb keeps only in-frame clones here, not all; method: immunoSEQ multiplex PCR. The sample lists just under 65,000 clones, approximately 84% seen once, with approximately 9.4% in the top ten. The source material was CD4+ or CD8+ T cells sorted from blood, sampled in a trial of the OX40 agonist ivuxolimab. These receptors were taken from an adult with an advanced solid tumor such as melanoma, head and neck, liver or kidney cancer.

This clone has more than one count but fewer than ten. The chain employs TRBV18 and TRBJ2-4; D remains unclear. The CDR3 loop spans 12 amino acids. V dropped 2 bases and J dropped 8 bases, with 7 bases sitting between them. Germline V gene sequence: CDR1 KGHSH, CDR2 LQKENI. The DNA for the CDR3 is TGTGCCAGCTCACCAGGGTCTGACATTCAGTACTTC. This sequence encodes CASSPGSDIQYF.

The chain has TRBV6-1 and TRBJ1-1; D is uncertain. Germline CDR1 reads MNHNS; CDR2 reads SASEGT. V lost 2 bases, J lost 5 bases, and 12 bases lay in between. This CDR3 region has 14 residues. CDR3 in amino acids: CASSERLSRTEAFF. The CDR3 coding sequence is TGTGCCAGCAGTGAACGACTGAGTCGAACTGAAGCTTTCTTT.

This chain connects TRBV4-1 to TRBJ2-7, with 14 bases fitting TRBD2. Trimming took 3 bases from V and 6 from J; bases not matched to a gene: 4. The CDR3 loop spans 15 amino acids. Germline values: CDR1 MGHRA, CDR2 YSYEKL. The CDR3 DNA sequence: TGCGCCAGCAGCCAGGGACTAGCGGGAGCCTCCGAGCAGTACTTC. Amino acids: CASSQGLAGASEQYF.

This chain connects TRBV9 to TRBJ2-7; possibly TRBD2 for D (6 bases). CDR3 length equals 16 residues. Trimming shortened V by 4 bases and J by 7 bases, and 24 bases separated the two germline ends. Germline CDR1 reads SGDLS; CDR2 reads YYNGEE. Written as DNA, the CDR3 is TGTGCCAGCAGCCCCAGGCCAGGAGGAGGGGCTGGGGAGCAGTACTTC. Its translation is CASSPRPGGGAGEQYF.

The chain employs TRBV5-1 and TRBJ2-1; D uncertain. Germline-derived CDR1 and CDR2 are SGHRS and YFSETQ. With 3 bases removed from V and 0 bases from J, the gap between germline ends came to 10 bases. This CDR3 has 15 residues. The CDR3 coding sequence is TGCGCCAGCAGCTCCGGGTGGAGCTCCTACAATGAGCAGTTCTTC. It codes for CASSSGWSSYNEQFF.

This clone was observed a single time. The chain links TRBV18 to TRBJ1-2; D not resolved. V was shortened by 6 bases and J by 5 bases, with 19 bases between the two germline ends. In germline, CDR1 is KGHSH, CDR2 LQKENI. The CDR3 sequence is 15 residues long. CDR3 DNA: TGTGCCAGCTCTTCACCCAAGATGGGGTCTTATGGCTACACCTTC. Protein product: CASSSPKMGSYGYTF. Full variable domain (outside the CDR3, taken from reference TRBV18 and TRBJ1-2): NAGVMQNPRHLVRRRGQEARLRCSPMKGHSHVYWYRQLPEEGLKFMVYLQKENIIDESGMPKERFSAEFPKEGPSILRIQQVVRGDSAAYFCASSSPKMGSYGYTFGSGTRLTVV.

This clone has just one count. The gene calls are TRBV6-4 and TRBJ1-5; D unresolved. The CDR3 spans 15 residues. Trimming left V 0 bases short and J 7 bases short, with 13 bases between. Germline CDR1 is MRHNA and CDR2 is SNTAGT. The CDR3 region has the DNA TGTGCCAGCAGTGACTCGACGTGGTTAGGGCAGCCCCAGCATTTT. Encoded protein: CASSDSTWLGQPQHF.

The V and J genes are TRBV28 and TRBJ2-5; D is perhaps TRBD2 (6 bases). Trimming took off 6 bases at V and 2 bases at J, with 19 bases between the two ends. The CDR3 runs 16 residues. From germline, CDR1 is MDHEN and CDR2 SYDVKM. As DNA, the CDR3 is TGTGCCAGCAGCTTAAAGTTACCTGGGGGGCAAGAGACCCAGTACTTC. Translated, it gives CASSLKLPGGQETQYF. The variable domain in full, completed from reference TRBV28 and TRBJ2-5, reads DVKVTQSSRYLVKRTGEKVFLECVQDMDHENMFWYRQDPGLGLRLIYFSYDVKMKEKGDIPEGYSVSREKKERFSLILESASTNQTSMYLCASSLKLPGGQETQYFGPGTRLLVL.

The chain combines TRBV15 with TRBJ2-5; TRBD2 matches at 12 bases. The DNA end is more similar to TRBJ2-7, so the J call may be wrong. The CDR3 is 18 residues long. The germline CDR1 and CDR2 sequences are LNHNV and YYDKDF (reference sequence). CDR3 sequence (DNA): TGTGCCACCAGCAGAGTCGGGGGCACTAGCGGGGGGTCCTACGAGCAGTACTTC. As protein: CATSRVGGTSGGSYEQYF.

In DNA, the CDR3 is TGTGCCAGCAGCTTGGTTCGTCAGGGCGGAGAGACCCAGTACTTC. Protein sequence: CASSLVRQGGETQYF. The rearrangement links TRBV5-4 to TRBJ2-5; perhaps TRBD1 as D (5 bases). V lost 0 bases and J 4 bases, leaving 13 bases between the germline ends. The CDR3 runs to 15 residues. Germline assignment: CDR1 SGHNT and CDR2 YYREEE (reference sequence). The whole variable domain, remainder taken from reference TRBV5-4 and TRBJ2-5, is ETGVTQSPTHLIKTRGQQVTLRCSSQSGHNTVSWYQQALGQGPQFIFQYYREEENGRGNFPPRFSGLQFPNYSSELNVNALELDDSALYLCASSLVRQGGETQYFGPGTRLLVL.

This chain joins TRBV29-1 and TRBJ2-3; 10 bases line up with TRBD2. The CDR3 loop spans 13 amino acids. The germline V gene encodes CDR1 SQVTM and CDR2 ANQGSEA. V gave up 6 bases and J gave up 1 base; unmatched junction bases: 1. The CDR3 DNA is TGCAGCGTCGGGACTAGCGGCACAGATACGCAGTATTTT. Encoded protein: CSVGTSGTDTQYF.

The J gene is TRBJ1-6, the V gene TRBV27; D is undetermined. The CDR3 has 12 residues. V was clipped by 4 bases and J by 2 bases, with 0 bases between them. Germline CDR1 reads MNHEY; CDR2 reads SMNVEV (reference sequence). CDR3 sequence: CASSSYNSPLHF. The CDR3 nucleotides read TGTGCCAGCAGTTCCTATAATTCACCCCTCCACTTT.

The rearrangement joins TRBV29-1 to TRBJ2-3; D might be TRBD2 (5 bases). Trimming pared 4 bases from V and 0 bases from J, leaving 8 bases between. The CDR3 spans 13 residues. CDR1 is SQVTM and CDR2 is ANQGSEA in the germline V gene. The CDR3 bases are TGCAGCGTTGTACGCGGGAGCACAGATACGCAGTATTTT. Translated, it gives CSVVRGSTDTQYF.

This clone appeared a single time. The chain couples TRBV2 to TRBJ2-7; TRBD2 agrees at 9 bases. The CDR3 is made up of 16 amino acids. J gave up 3 bases and V 5 bases, and 11 bases lay outside the gene matches. Germline CDR1 and CDR2: SNHLY and FYNNEI. The CDR3 sequence is CASSQGVGSGGYEQYF. In DNA, the CDR3 is TGTGCCAGCAGTCAGGGGGTGGGTAGCGGGGGCTACGAGCAGTACTTC.

The CDR3 DNA sequence: TGTGCCAGCAGCGTAGGGGGCGACAGGGGATCCCTCACCATATATTTT. Protein sequence: CASSVGGDRGSLTIYF. The chain recombines TRBV9 with TRBJ1-3; 8 bases match TRBD1. Germline V lookup: CDR1 SGDLS, CDR2 YYNGEE. The CDR3 is made up of 16 amino acids. V was clipped by 0 bases and J by 9 bases; unmatched bases: 11.

This chain links TRBV5-1 with TRBJ2-7; 10 bases map to TRBD1. J lost 7 bases, V lost 4 bases, and 8 bases had no gene match. This CDR3 contains 14 residues. Germline lookup yields CDR1 SGHRS and CDR2 YFSETQ. The CDR3, as DNA: TGCGCCAGCAGCGGGGGACAGGGGAACGGGGAGCAGTACTTC. Translated: CASSGGQGNGEQYF.

This clone was seen at least ten times. V is TRBV2 and J is TRBJ1-1, with D uncertain. Trimming stripped 3 bases from V and 2 bases from J, with 16 bases between. CDR3 length equals 16 residues. CDR1 is SNHLY and CDR2 is FYNNEI in the germline V gene. CDR3 DNA sequence: TGTGCCAGCAGTGAGTGGGAGGGAACGTTAAACACTGAAGCTTTCTTT. Protein sequence: CASSEWEGTLNTEAFF.

V gene TRBV7-9 combines with J gene TRBJ1-1; TRBD1 is a possible D gene (6 bases). The CDR3 contains 13 residues. V shed 5 bases and J shed 8 bases, with 15 bases lying between them. Looked up from germline, CDR1 is SEHNR and CDR2 is FQNEAQ (reference sequence). The CDR3 loop is CASSPRGGGEAFF. The CDR3 bases are TGTGCCAGCAGCCCCCGTGGGGGCGGCGAAGCTTTCTTT.

To note about this clone: One end of the junction does not line up with germline, which may come from a read error. The V gene is TRBV2, the J gene TRBJ2-7; D ambiguous. Germline CDR1 and CDR2: SNHLY and FYNNEI. This CDR3 contains 11 residues. This CDR3 reads CASSGWQDLSF. The CDR3 bases are TGTGCCAGCAGTGGTTGGCAGGATTTGAGCTTC.

The chain is built from TRBV5-1 and TRBJ1-1; 11 positions agree with TRBD1. Germline loops: CDR1 SGHRS, CDR2 YFSETQ. CDR3 size: 17 residues. The ends lost 1 base at V and 1 base at J; junction bases unmatched: 6. CDR3: CASSLWFGTGGNTEAFF. The CDR3 DNA reads TGCGCCAGCAGCTTGTGGTTTGGGACAGGGGGGAACACTGAAGCTTTCTTT. The full variable domain, with the rest looked up from reference TRBV5-1 and TRBJ1-1, is KAGVTQTPRYLIKTRGQQVTLSCSPISGHRSVSWYQQTPGQGLQFLFEYFSETQRNKGNFPGRFSGRQFSNSRSEMNVSTLELGDSALYLCASSLWFGTGGNTEAFFGQGTRLTVV.

The V call is TRBV9, the J call TRBJ1-1; D is uncertain. CDR1 is SGDLS and CDR2 is YYNGEE in the germline V gene. Trimming left V 4 bases short and J 1 base short, with 14 bases between. CDR3 length: 15 amino acids. Written as DNA, the CDR3 is TGTGCCAGCAGCCCCCGGACCTACCCGAACACTGAAGCTTTCTTT. Translation: CASSPRTYPNTEAFF.